Sequencing of this T cell receptor beta chain was carried out in a study of regulatory T cells in long-lasting Graves disease. Time point here: newly diagnosed GD, antithyroid drugs for less than 3 months. Preparation of the TCR library used RNA extracted from PBMCs. At least ten counts were recorded for this clonotype. To make TCR beta libraries, researchers used iRepertoire HTBI primers and Arm-PCR of CDR3 regions. MiXCR, run by TCRdb on the multiplex PCR reads, gives a single entry per CDR3 protein. Among some 560,000 distinct CDR3 sequences, about 15% were seen once, and the ten largest hold 20% to 30%. Germline trimming cut 6 bases from V and 0 bases from J; bases unmatched to any gene: 6. The CDR3 is 15 residues long. CDR1 and CDR2 from the germline V gene are MNHNS and SASEGT. This sample also belongs to another study, concerning T cells in Graves' hyperthyroidism and ophthalmopathy.

Here the sequenced sample was peripheral blood mononuclear cells (PBMCs), taken at new diagnosis, from a patient treated with antithyroid drugs. The clonotype originates from a woman aged 40 to 65 with Graves disease. The V call is TRBV6-1, the J call TRBJ1-1; 8 nucleotides line up with TRBD1. The CDR3 sequence is CASREQGEMNTEAFF. CDR3 DNA sequence: TGTGCCAGCAGAGAACAGGGGGAAATGAACACTGAAGCTTTCTTT.